The present T cell receptor beta chain was sequenced within a study of blood T cells in healthy people across ages. The CDR3 is made up of 20 amino acids. The V gene's germline CDR1 is SGHDT and CDR2 YYEEEE. Trimming took off 0 bases at V and 2 bases at J, with 26 bases between the two ends. For the second PCR, which ran for about 6 to 11 cycles, a sample-barcoded 5' primer and a J-beta primer mix were used. TCRdb independently ran MiXCR on the 5' RACE reads; one entry per CDR3 protein. The sample yields around 1,800,000 distinct CDR3 sequences, about 39% seen once. The donors, aged 6 to 90, were healthy Caucasians from Russia.

The V gene is TRBV5-6, the J gene TRBJ1-1, with D tentatively TRBD1 (5 bases). The TCR originated in a human donor in good health. Sequenced: blood. The CDR3 DNA reads TGTGCCAGCAGCTTGGCCATAATCCGGGACCGAAGGAGGTATAACACTGAAGCTTTCTTT. Its translation is CASSLAIIRDRRRYNTEAFF.